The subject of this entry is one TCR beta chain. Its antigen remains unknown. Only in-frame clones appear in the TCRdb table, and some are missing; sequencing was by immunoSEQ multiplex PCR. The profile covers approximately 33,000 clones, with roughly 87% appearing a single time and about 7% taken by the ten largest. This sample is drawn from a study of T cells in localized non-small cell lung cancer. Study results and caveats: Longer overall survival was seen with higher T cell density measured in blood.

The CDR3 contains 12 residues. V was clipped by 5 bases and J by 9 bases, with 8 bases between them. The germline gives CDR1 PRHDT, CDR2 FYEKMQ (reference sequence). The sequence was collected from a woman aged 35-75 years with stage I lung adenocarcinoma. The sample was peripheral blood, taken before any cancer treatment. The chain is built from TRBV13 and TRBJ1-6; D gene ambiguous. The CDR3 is CASSTPSSPLHF. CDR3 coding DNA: TGTGCCAGCAGCACCCCCTCTTCACCCCTCCACTTT.